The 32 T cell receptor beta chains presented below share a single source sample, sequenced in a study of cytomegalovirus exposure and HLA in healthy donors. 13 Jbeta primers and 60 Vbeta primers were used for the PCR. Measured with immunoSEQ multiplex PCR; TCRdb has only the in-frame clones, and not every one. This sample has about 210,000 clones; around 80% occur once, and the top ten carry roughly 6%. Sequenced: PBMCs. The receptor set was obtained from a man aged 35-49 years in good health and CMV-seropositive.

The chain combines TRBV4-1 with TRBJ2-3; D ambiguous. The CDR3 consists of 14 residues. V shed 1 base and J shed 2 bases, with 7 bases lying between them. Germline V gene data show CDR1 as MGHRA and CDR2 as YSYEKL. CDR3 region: CASSQVRFTDTQYF. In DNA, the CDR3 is TGCGCCAGCAGCCAAGTCAGATTCACAGATACGCAGTATTTT.

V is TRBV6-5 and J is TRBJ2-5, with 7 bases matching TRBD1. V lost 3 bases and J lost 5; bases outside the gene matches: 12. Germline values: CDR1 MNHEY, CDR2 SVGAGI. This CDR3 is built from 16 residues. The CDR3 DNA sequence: TGTGCCAGCAGTTATGGGACAGAAGCCGATGTCGAGACCCAGTACTTC. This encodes CASSYGTEADVETQYF.

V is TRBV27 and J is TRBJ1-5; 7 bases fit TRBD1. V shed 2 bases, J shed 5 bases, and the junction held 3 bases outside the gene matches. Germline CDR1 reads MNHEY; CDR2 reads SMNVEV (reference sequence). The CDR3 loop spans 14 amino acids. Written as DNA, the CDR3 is TGTGCCAGCAGTTTAGGACAGGCTTATCAGCCCCAGCATTTT. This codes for CASSLGQAYQPQHF.

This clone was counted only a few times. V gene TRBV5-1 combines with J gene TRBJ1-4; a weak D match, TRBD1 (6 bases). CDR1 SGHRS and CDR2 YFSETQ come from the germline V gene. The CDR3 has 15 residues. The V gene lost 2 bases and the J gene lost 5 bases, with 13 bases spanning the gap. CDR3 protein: CASSLIGGPNEKLFF. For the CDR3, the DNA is TGCGCCAGCAGCTTAATCGGGGGGCCCAATGAAAAACTGTTTTTT.

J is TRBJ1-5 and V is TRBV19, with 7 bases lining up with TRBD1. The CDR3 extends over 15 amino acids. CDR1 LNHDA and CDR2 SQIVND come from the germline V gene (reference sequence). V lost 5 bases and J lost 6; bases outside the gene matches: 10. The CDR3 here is CASSPPAGGRQPQHF. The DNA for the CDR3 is TGTGCCAGTAGTCCCCCGGCAGGGGGTCGTCAGCCCCAGCATTTT.

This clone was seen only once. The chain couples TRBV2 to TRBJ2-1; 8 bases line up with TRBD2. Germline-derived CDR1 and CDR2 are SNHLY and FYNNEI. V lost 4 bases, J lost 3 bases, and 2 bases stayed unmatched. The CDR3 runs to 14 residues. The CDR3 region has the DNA TGTGCCAGCAGTGGACTAGCGTACTACAATGAGCAGTTCTTC. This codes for CASSGLAYYNEQFF.

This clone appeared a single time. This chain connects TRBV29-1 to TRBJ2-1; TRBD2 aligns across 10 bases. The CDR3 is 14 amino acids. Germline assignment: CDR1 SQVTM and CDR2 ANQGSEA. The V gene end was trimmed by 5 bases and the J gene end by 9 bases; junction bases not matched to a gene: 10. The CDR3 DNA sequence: TGCAGCGTTATGGCGCTAGCGGGAGTGGTTGAGCAGTTCTTC. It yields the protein CSVMALAGVVEQFF.

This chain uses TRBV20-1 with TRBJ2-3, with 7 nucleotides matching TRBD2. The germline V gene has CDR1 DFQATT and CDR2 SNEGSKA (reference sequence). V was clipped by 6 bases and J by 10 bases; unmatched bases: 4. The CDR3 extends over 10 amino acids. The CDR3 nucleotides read TGCAGTGCGGCGGGGAGGGCGCAGTATTTT. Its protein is CSAAGRAQYF.

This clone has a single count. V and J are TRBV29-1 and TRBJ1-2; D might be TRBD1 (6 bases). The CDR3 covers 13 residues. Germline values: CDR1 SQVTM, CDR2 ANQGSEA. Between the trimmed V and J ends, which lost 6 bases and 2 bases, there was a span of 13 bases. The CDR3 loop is CSVNTGTNYGYTF. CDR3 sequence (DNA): TGCAGCGTCAACACAGGGACGAACTATGGCTACACCTTC.

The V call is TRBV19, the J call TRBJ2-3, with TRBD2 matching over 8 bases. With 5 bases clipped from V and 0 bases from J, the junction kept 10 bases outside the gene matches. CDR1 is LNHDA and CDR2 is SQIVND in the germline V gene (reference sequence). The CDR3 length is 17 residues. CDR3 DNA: TGTGCCAGTAGTGCTCCACCCGGGAGGGGGAGCACAGATACGCAGTATTTT. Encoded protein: CASSAPPGRGSTDTQYF.

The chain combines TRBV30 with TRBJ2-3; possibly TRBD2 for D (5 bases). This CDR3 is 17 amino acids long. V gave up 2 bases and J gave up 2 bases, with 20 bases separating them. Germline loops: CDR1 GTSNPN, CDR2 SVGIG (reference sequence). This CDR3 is CAWSQHRAGRFTDTQYF. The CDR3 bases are TGTGCCTGGAGTCAACATCGGGCGGGTAGATTCACAGATACGCAGTATTTT.

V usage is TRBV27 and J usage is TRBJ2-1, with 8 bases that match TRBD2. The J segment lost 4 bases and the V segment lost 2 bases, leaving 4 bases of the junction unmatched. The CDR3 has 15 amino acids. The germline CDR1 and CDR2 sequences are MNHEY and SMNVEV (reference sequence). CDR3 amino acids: CASSLPASGYNEQFF. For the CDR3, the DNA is TGTGCCAGCAGTTTACCGGCTAGCGGGTACAATGAGCAGTTCTTC.

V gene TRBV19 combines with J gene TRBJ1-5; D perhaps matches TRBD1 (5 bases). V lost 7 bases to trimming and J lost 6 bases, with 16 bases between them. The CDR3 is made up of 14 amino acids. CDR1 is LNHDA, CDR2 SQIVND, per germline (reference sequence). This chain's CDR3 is CASNRQGDGQPQHF. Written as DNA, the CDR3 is TGTGCCAGTAACAGGCAGGGTGACGGTCAGCCCCAGCATTTT.

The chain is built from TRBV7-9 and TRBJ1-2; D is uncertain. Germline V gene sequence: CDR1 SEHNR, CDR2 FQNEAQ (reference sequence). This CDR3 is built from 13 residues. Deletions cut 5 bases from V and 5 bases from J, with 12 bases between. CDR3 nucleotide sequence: TGTGCCAGCAGCCCAGGCCTTTTTTATGGCTACACCTTC. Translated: CASSPGLFYGYTF.

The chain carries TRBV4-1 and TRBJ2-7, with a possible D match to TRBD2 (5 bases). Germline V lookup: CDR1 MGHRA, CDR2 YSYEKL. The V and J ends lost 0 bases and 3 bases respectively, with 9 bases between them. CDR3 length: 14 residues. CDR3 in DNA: TGCGCCAGCAGCCAAGAATTACGGGGCTACGAGCAGTACTTC. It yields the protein CASSQELRGYEQYF.

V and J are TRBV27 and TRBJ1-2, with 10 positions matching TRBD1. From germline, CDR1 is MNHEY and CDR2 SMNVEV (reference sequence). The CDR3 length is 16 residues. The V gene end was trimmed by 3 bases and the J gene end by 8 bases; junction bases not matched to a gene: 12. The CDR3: CASSFGRDRGAQGYTF. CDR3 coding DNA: TGTGCCAGCAGTTTCGGCCGGGACAGGGGCGCACAAGGCTACACCTTC.

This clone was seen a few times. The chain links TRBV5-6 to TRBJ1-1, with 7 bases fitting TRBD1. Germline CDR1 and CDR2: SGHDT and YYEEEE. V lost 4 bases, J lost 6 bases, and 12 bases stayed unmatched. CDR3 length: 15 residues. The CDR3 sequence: CASSRWDSRRAEAFF. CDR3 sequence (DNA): TGTGCCAGCAGCCGGTGGGACAGTCGAAGGGCTGAAGCTTTCTTT.

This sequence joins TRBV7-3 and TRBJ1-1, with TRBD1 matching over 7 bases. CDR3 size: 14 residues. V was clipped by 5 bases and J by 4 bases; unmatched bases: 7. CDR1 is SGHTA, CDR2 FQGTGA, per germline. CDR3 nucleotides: TGTGCCAGCAGCAACACAGGGGTCGGCACTGAAGCTTTCTTT. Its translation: CASSNTGVGTEAFF.

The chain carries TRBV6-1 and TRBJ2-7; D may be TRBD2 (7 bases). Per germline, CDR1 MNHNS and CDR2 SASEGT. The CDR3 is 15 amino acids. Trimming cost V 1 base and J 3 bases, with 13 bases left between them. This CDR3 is CASSEVGGDNYEQYF. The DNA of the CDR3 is TGTGCCAGCAGTGAAGTGGGGGGGGACAACTACGAGCAGTACTTC.

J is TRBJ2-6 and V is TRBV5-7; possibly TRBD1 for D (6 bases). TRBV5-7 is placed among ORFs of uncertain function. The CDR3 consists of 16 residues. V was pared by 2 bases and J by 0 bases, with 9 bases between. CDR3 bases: TGTGCCAGCAGCTTTGGGACAATCTCTGGGGCCAACGTCCTGACTTTC. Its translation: CASSFGTISGANVLTF.

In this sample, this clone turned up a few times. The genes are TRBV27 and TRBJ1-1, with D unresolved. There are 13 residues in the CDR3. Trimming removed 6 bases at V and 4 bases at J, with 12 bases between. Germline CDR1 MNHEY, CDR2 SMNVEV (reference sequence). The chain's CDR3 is CASSATLGTEAFF. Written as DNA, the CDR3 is TGTGCCAGCAGCGCGACACTGGGCACTGAAGCTTTCTTT.

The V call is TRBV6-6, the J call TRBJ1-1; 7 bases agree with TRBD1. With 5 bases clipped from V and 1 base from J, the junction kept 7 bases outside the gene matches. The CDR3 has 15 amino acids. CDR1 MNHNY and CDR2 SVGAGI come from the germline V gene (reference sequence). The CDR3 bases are TGTGCCAGCAGTCGGGACAGCGACCCGAACACTGAAGCTTTCTTT. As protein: CASSRDSDPNTEAFF.

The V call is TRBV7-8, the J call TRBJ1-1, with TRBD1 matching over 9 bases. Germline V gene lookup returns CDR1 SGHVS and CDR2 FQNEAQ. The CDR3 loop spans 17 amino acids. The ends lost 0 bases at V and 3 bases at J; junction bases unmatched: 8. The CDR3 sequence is CASSLAPKDRGDTEAFF. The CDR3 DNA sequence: TGTGCCAGCAGCTTAGCGCCGAAGGACAGGGGCGACACTGAAGCTTTCTTT.

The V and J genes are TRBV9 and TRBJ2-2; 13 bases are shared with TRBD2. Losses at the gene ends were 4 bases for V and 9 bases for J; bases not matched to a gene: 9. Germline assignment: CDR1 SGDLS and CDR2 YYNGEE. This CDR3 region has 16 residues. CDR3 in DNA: TGTGCCAGCAGCCCCAATGGACTAGCGGGAGTGAGGGAGCTGTTTTTT. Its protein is CASSPNGLAGVRELFF. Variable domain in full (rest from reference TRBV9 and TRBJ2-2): DSGVTQTPKHLITATGQRVTLRCSPRSGDLSVYWYQQSLDQGLQFLIQYYNGEERAKGNILERFSAQQFPDLHSELNLSSLELGDSALYFCASSPNGLAGVRELFFGEGSRLTVL.

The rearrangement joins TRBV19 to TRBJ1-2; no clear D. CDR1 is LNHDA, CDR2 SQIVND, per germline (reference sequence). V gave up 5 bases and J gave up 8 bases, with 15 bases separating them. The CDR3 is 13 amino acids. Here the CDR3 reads CASSPPGPYGYTF. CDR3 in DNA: TGTGCCAGTAGTCCCCCAGGTCCCTACGGCTACACCTTC.

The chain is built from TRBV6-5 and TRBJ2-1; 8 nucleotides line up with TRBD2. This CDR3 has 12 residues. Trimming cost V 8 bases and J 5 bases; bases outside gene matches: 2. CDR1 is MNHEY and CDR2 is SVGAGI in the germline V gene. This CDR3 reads CASAGRDNEQFF. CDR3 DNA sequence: TGTGCCAGCGCCGGGAGGGACAATGAGCAGTTCTTC.

CDR3 loop: CASSSGGFANQPQHF. DNA for the CDR3: TGTGCCAGCAGTTCGGGGGGGTTTGCCAATCAGCCCCAGCATTTT. This chain connects TRBV27 to TRBJ1-5, with D perhaps TRBD1 (5 bases). CDR3 size: 15 residues. V dropped 4 bases and J dropped 3 bases, with 13 bases sitting between them. Germline values: CDR1 MNHEY, CDR2 SMNVEV (reference sequence).

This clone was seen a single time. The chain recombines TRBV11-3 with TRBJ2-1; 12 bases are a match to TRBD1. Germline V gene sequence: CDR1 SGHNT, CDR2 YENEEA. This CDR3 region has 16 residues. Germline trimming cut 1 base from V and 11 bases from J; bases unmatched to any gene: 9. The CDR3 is CASSLGGTGGAWKQFF. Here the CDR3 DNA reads TGTGCCAGCAGCTTAGGGGGGACAGGGGGCGCTTGGAAGCAGTTCTTC.

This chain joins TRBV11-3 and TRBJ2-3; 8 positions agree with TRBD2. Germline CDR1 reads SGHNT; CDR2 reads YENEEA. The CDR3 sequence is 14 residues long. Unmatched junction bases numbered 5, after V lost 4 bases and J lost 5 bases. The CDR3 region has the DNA TGTGCCAGCAGCTCCCCCCGGGGGGGAGATACGCAGTATTTT. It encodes CASSSPRGGDTQYF. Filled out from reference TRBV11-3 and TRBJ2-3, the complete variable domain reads EAGVVQSPRYKIIEKKQPVAFWCNPISGHNTLYWYLQNLGQGPELLIRYENEEAVDDSQLPKDRFSAERLKGVDSTLKIQPAELGDSAVYLCASSSPRGGDTQYFGPGTRLTVL.

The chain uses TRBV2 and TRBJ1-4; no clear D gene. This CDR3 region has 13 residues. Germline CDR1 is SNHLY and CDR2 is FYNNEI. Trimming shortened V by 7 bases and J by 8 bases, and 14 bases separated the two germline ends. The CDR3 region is CASIRSPREKLFF. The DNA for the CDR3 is TGTGCCAGCATTAGGTCCCCGCGGGAAAAACTGTTTTTT.

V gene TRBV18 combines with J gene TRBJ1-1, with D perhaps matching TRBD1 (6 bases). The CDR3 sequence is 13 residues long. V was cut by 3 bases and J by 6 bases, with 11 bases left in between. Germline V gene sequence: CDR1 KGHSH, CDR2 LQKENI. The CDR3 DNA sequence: TGTGCCAGCTCACCCACAGGGCTCCCTGAAGCTTTCTTT. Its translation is CASSPTGLPEAFF.

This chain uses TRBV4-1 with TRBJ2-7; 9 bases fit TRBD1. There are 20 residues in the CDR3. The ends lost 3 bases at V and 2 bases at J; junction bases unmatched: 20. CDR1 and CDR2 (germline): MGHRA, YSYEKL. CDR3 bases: TGCGCCAGCAGCCACGGGACAGGGATACCCGTTTCCCGGGAACCCTACGAGCAGTACTTC. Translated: CASSHGTGIPVSREPYEQYF.